This TCR beta chain appears in the sequencing data of a study of response to subunit inactivated influenza vaccine. Unmatched junction bases numbered 5, after V lost 7 bases and J lost 5 bases. The CDR3 is 14 amino acids. CDR1 MDHEN and CDR2 SYDVKM come from the germline V gene. Study results and caveats: Each seasonal influenza vaccination, the authors suggested, recruits few new T cells.

The sample holds many counts of this clonotype. The antigen remains unidentified. Using its own MiXCR run on the RT-PCR reads, TCRdb lists one record per CDR3 protein. The sample shows hundreds of thousands of distinct CDR3 sequences, 10% to 15% of them seen only once. The specimen comprised PBMCs from blood, sampled on the day of vaccination. The V call is TRBV28, the J call TRBJ2-2; TRBD1 aligns across 9 bases. This sequence was found in a man over 45 who received an inactivated influenza vaccine. DNA for the CDR3: TGTGCCAGCACGAGACAGGGGGAGACCGGGGAGCTGTTTTTT. It is translated as CASTRQGETGELFF.